The rows below give T cell receptor beta chains drawn from one sample of a study of siplizumab effects on memory and regulatory T cells. Libraries were prepared by immunoSEQ multiplex PCR; TCRdb keeps only in-frame clonotypes and omits some of them. The profile covers under 110,000 clones, with 80% to 95% appearing a single time and around 13% taken by the ten largest. Material for sequencing was non-Treg CD4+ T cells sorted from blood. The receptors come from a human donor in good health. Each CDR3 is given with its conserved first and last residue. The D gene is left open where the match is weak. Size tells how often a clone was seen (once, few, many) or the class of an expanded clone, and some rows leave it out.

D	V	size	J	CDR3	DNA
-	TRBV7-9	once	TRBJ1-5	CASSLGTNQPQHF	TGTGCCAGCAGCTTAGGGACGAATCAGCCCCAGCATTTT
-	TRBV7-3	-	TRBJ2-3	CASSLTGGTDTQYF	TGTGCCAGCAGCTTAACAGGGGGGACAGATACGCAGTATTTT
TRBD1	TRBV29-1	-	TRBJ2-7	CSVRGGQGQYF	TGCAGCGTCAGGGGGGGACAGGGGCAGTACTTC
TRBD2	TRBV28	-	TRBJ2-7	CASSHTPGSGSLGEQYF	TGTGCCAGCAGTCATACCCCGGGTAGCGGGAGCCTGGGCGAGCAGTACTTC
TRBD1	TRBV4-2	once	TRBJ1-3	CASSQGGDSTSSGNTIYF	TGTGCCAGCAGCCAAGGGGGGGACAGCACCTCCTCTGGAAACACCATATATTTT
-	TRBV4-1	-	TRBJ1-5	CASSHRSGLSNQPQHF	TGCGCCAGCAGCCATAGGTCAGGGCTTAGCAATCAGCCCCAGCATTTT
-	TRBV19	-	TRBJ1-5	CATKRRGSNQPQHF	TGTGCCACTAAACGAAGGGGTTCCAATCAGCCCCAGCATTTT
-	TRBV19	-	TRBJ1-5	CAATGQPNQPQHF	TGTGCCGCCACGGGACAACCGAATCAGCCCCAGCATTTT
-	TRBV28	-	TRBJ2-7	CASSLWGESYEQYF	TGTGCCAGCAGTTTATGGGGAGAGTCCTACGAGCAGTACTTC
-	TRBV4-1	-	TRBJ1-3	CASSQSSGNTIYF	TGCGCCAGCAGCCAGAGCTCTGGAAACACCATATATTTT
-	TRBV27	-	TRBJ2-1	CASSLSTPAYNEQFF	TGTGCCAGCAGTTTATCGACCCCAGCCTACAATGAGCAGTTCTTC
-	TRBV6-4	once	TRBJ1-5	CASIGEPSRASNQPQHF	TGTGCCAGCATCGGGGAACCTTCCCGAGCTAGCAATCAGCCCCAGCATTTT
TRBD1	TRBV4-3	-	TRBJ2-5	CASSQLQGAGETQYF	TGCGCCAGCAGCCAACTTCAGGGGGCTGGGGAGACCCAGTACTTC
TRBD2	TRBV11-3	-	TRBJ2-7	CASSTLSGSYEQYF	TGTGCCAGCAGCACACTAAGCGGGAGCTACGAGCAGTACTTC
-	TRBV7-6	-	TRBJ2-1	CASSLEGGKFSYNEQFF	TGTGCCAGCAGCTTAGAGGGCGGGAAGTTCTCCTACAATGAGCAGTTCTTC
TRBD1	TRBV13	-	TRBJ1-1	CASSFSYRGDRVTEAFF	TGTGCCAGCAGTTTTAGTTATCGTGGTGACAGGGTCACTGAAGCTTTCTTT
-	TRBV19	-	TRBJ2-7	CASSSTPGRSYEQYF	TGTGCCAGTAGTTCTACCCCTGGGCGCTCCTACGAGCAGTACTTC
-	TRBV5-6	-	TRBJ2-1	CASSFTSEQFF	TGTGCCAGCAGCTTCACATCTGAGCAGTTCTTC
TRBD2	TRBV10-3	-	TRBJ2-7	CAIRTSGSNGKYF	TGTGCCATCAGGACTAGCGGGAGTAATGGGAAGTACTTC
-	TRBV4-2	-	TRBJ2-2	CASSLGLENTGELFF	TGTGCCAGCAGCTTGGGTCTGGAGAACACCGGGGAGCTGTTTTTT